The 32 T cell receptor beta chains presented below share a single source sample, sequenced in a study of cytomegalovirus exposure and HLA in healthy donors. PCR involved 60 Vbeta and 13 Jbeta primers. This table comes from immunoSEQ multiplex PCR, and its TCRdb copy is limited to in-frame clones, with some not included. The sample has 150,000 to 200,000 clones, roughly four fifths seen once; the top ten hold around 4.8%. Sample: PBMCs. The receptors shown here come from a girl between 10 and 17 years old in good health and CMV-seropositive.

DNA for the CDR3: TGTGCCATCAGTGAGAGCCGGGACTACGAGCAGTACTTC. Translating it yields CAISESRDYEQYF. This rearrangement joins TRBV10-3 to TRBJ2-7, with TRBD2 as a possible D gene (5 bases). The length of the CDR3 is 13 residues. V gave up 2 bases and J gave up 3 bases, with 8 bases separating them. Germline V CDR1 and CDR2: ENHRY, SYGVKD.

V and J are TRBV5-4 and TRBJ2-5, with 7 bases lining up with TRBD2. After removal of 5 bases from V and 0 bases from J, the junction contained 7 bases not matched to a gene. The CDR3 sequence is 15 residues long. CDR1 and CDR2 from the germline V gene are SGHNT and YYREEE (reference sequence). The CDR3 DNA is TGTGCCAGCAGTCTCTGGGGGGGGAACCAAGAGACCCAGTACTTC. Translated: CASSLWGGNQETQYF.

The genes are TRBV10-1 and TRBJ1-1, with a tentative D call TRBD1 (6 bases). Germline V gives CDR1 WNHNN, CDR2 SYGVQD (reference sequence). The CDR3 loop spans 13 amino acids. V was shortened by 5 bases and J by 2 bases, with 9 bases between the two germline ends. CDR3 region: CASSRQENTEAFF. CDR3 nucleotide sequence: TGCGCCAGCAGTCGACAGGAAAACACTGAAGCTTTCTTT.

The chain joins TRBV5-6 to TRBJ1-3; D is possibly TRBD1 (5 bases). CDR1 and CDR2 (germline): SGHDT, YYEEEE. This CDR3 region has 16 residues. V was trimmed by 0 bases and J by 1 base, leaving 11 bases between them. This CDR3 reads CASSLGARASGNTIYF. CDR3 in DNA: TGTGCCAGCAGCTTGGGGGCCAGGGCATCTGGAAACACCATATATTTT.

This clone was seen more than once but under ten times. The J gene is TRBJ2-3, the V gene TRBV9; TRBD2 agrees at 7 bases. The germline V gene encodes CDR1 SGDLS and CDR2 YYNGEE. Trimming removed 0 bases from V and 0 bases from J; junction bases left unmatched: 7. The CDR3 sequence is 17 residues long. The CDR3 nucleotides read TGTGCCAGCAGCGTAGCTGCCAGCGGGGATAGCACAGATACGCAGTATTTT. It codes for CASSVAASGDSTDTQYF.

The chain links TRBV25-1 to TRBJ1-6; 8 bases are a match to TRBD1. Germline CDR1 and CDR2: MGHDK and SYGVNS. The CDR3 spans 15 residues. The V and J ends lost 2 bases and 10 bases, in that order; junction bases with no gene match: 7. The CDR3 sequence: CASSEDYRGDSPLHF. The CDR3 region has the DNA TGTGCCAGCAGTGAAGATTACAGGGGGGACTCACCCCTCCACTTT. Full variable domain (remainder filled in from reference TRBV25-1 and TRBJ1-6): EADIYQTPRYLVIGTGKKITLECSQTMGHDKMYWYQQDPGMELHLIHYSYGVNSTEKGDLSSESTVSRIRTEHFPLTLESARPSHTSQYLCASSEDYRGDSPLHFGNGTRLTVT.

The chain has TRBV2 and TRBJ1-5, with D maybe TRBD1 (5 bases). Trimming cost V 7 bases and J 4 bases, with 11 bases left between them. The CDR3 totals 13 residues. CDR1 and CDR2 (germline): SNHLY, FYNNEI. CDR3 in amino acids: CASTQEPNQPQHF. CDR3 nucleotides: TGTGCCAGCACACAGGAACCTAATCAGCCCCAGCATTTT.

The CDR3: CASTPRQGDEAFF. DNA for the CDR3: TGTGCCAGCACCCCTCGACAGGGGGATGAAGCTTTCTTT. The genes are TRBV7-9 and TRBJ1-1; 9 bases are a match to TRBD1. The CDR3 spans 13 residues. With V trimmed by 7 bases and J by 7 bases, 7 bases remained unmatched. Germline CDR1 and CDR2: SEHNR and FQNEAQ (reference sequence).

The chain recombines TRBV2 with TRBJ1-2; D call uncertain. Germline V gene sequence: CDR1 SNHLY, CDR2 FYNNEI. V was pared by 5 bases and J by 4 bases, with 14 bases between. The CDR3 runs 14 residues. For the CDR3, the DNA is TGTGCCAGCAGTACGGCTCGGCGGTCCTATGGCTACACCTTC. Its translation is CASSTARRSYGYTF.

V is TRBV4-1 and J is TRBJ2-3, with 7 bases identical to TRBD1. After removal of 2 bases from V and 4 bases from J, the junction contained 15 bases not matched to a gene. This CDR3 is 18 amino acids long. Germline V gives CDR1 MGHRA, CDR2 YSYEKL. The DNA of the CDR3 is TGCGCCAGCAGCCAACTCGTCCCGGGACAGAGGGCACCAGATACGCAGTATTTT. Its protein is CASSQLVPGQRAPDTQYF.

This chain links TRBV5-1 with TRBJ2-2, with 7 bases that match TRBD1. The germline gives CDR1 SGHRS, CDR2 YFSETQ. The CDR3 contains 16 residues. The junction had 6 bases not matched to a gene; V was cut back by 0 bases and J by 4 bases. The CDR3 DNA is TGCGCCAGCAGCTTGGGGGGGACAGAGAGCACCGGGGAGCTGTTTTTT. Translation gives CASSLGGTESTGELFF.

The chain joins TRBV7-9 to TRBJ2-5; 12 bases fit TRBD1. V shed 6 bases, J shed 11 bases, and the junction held 7 bases outside the gene matches. The CDR3 consists of 13 residues. The germline CDR1 and CDR2 sequences are SEHNR and FQNEAQ (reference sequence). CDR3 nucleotides: TGTGCCAGCAGGGGACAGGGGGCGAGGGAGCAGTACTTC. Encoded protein: CASRGQGAREQYF.

The V gene is TRBV10-2, the J gene TRBJ1-2, with 8 bases aligning to TRBD1. From germline, CDR1 is WSHSY and CDR2 SAAADI. This CDR3 region has 13 residues. V was clipped by 6 bases and J by 8 bases; unmatched bases: 8. The CDR3 bases are TGCGCCAGCAGAAAGACAGGGGATGGCGGCTACACCTTC. The encoded protein is CASRKTGDGGYTF.

The chain joins TRBV5-4 to TRBJ2-6; 8 bases map to TRBD1. CDR3 length: 17 amino acids. V lost 0 bases and J lost 0; bases outside the gene matches: 2. CDR1 and CDR2 (germline): SGHNT, YYREEE (reference sequence). The DNA of the CDR3 is TGTGCCAGCAGCTTGGGGACAGGGCACTCTGGGGCCAACGTCCTGACTTTC. Its translation is CASSLGTGHSGANVLTF.

The chain uses TRBV7-6 and TRBJ2-7, with a possible D match to TRBD2 (6 bases). The CDR3 has 14 residues. CDR1 is SGHVS and CDR2 is FNYEAQ in the germline V gene. V lost 2 bases and J 2 bases, leaving 10 bases between the germline ends. Here the CDR3 DNA reads TGTGCCAGCAGCTTAAGAAGCGGGCCCTACGAGCAGTACTTC. Amino acid sequence: CASSLRSGPYEQYF.

The CDR3 nucleotides read TGTGCCAGCAGGGCTAAGGACAGGGGGAAGAATCAGCCCCAGCATTTT. Its translation is CASRAKDRGKNQPQHF. This rearrangement joins TRBV2 to TRBJ1-5; TRBD1 agrees at 10 bases. The CDR3 runs to 16 residues. Germline V gene data show CDR1 as SNHLY and CDR2 as FYNNEI. With 6 bases clipped from V and 4 bases from J, the junction kept 9 bases outside the gene matches.

The rearrangement joins TRBV5-1 to TRBJ2-2, with D tentatively TRBD1 (5 bases). With 0 bases removed from V and 4 bases from J, the gap between germline ends came to 10 bases. There are 15 residues in the CDR3. Germline CDR1 reads SGHRS; CDR2 reads YFSETQ. CDR3 residues: CASSLAGSTTGELFF. Here the CDR3 DNA reads TGCGCCAGCAGCTTGGCAGGGTCTACCACCGGGGAGCTGTTTTTT.

The rearrangement joins TRBV18 to TRBJ2-5, with D perhaps TRBD1 (6 bases). V lost 2 bases and J lost 0, with 13 bases in between. The CDR3 runs to 16 residues. CDR1 and CDR2 from the germline V gene are KGHSH and LQKENI. CDR3 nucleotide sequence: TGTGCCAGCTCACCAGATGGACAGACGTACCAAGAGACCCAGTACTTC. It is translated as CASSPDGQTYQETQYF. Based on the CDR3 plus reference TRBV18 and TRBJ2-5, the full variable domain is NAGVMQNPRHLVRRRGQEARLRCSPMKGHSHVYWYRQLPEEGLKFMVYLQKENIIDESGMPKERFSAEFPKEGPSILRIQQVVRGDSAAYFCASSPDGQTYQETQYFGPGTRLLVL.

The V gene is TRBV5-1, the J gene TRBJ1-4; tentatively, D is TRBD1 (5 bases). The CDR3 sequence is 15 residues long. Trimming took 1 base from V and 5 from J, leaving 12 bases between them. CDR1 is SGHRS, CDR2 YFSETQ, per germline. This chain's CDR3 is CASSLIGDSNEKLFF. The CDR3 region has the DNA TGCGCCAGCAGCTTGATCGGGGACTCCAATGAAAAACTGTTTTTT.

This clone was detected once. This chain links TRBV5-1 with TRBJ1-4; TRBD1 matches at 9 bases. CDR3 length: 14 amino acids. Germline V gene sequence: CDR1 SGHRS, CDR2 YFSETQ. With 4 bases clipped from V and 5 bases from J, the junction kept 3 bases outside the gene matches. The CDR3 region is CASSPGQGNEKLFF. In nucleotides, the CDR3 is TGCGCCAGCAGCCCGGGACAGGGAAATGAAAAACTGTTTTTT.

The chain couples TRBV6-5 to TRBJ1-6; maybe TRBD1 (6 bases). CDR3 length: 15 amino acids. Trimming pared 4 bases from V and 5 bases from J, leaving 12 bases between. Germline V gives CDR1 MNHEY, CDR2 SVGAGI. CDR3: CASSSWDKDNSPLHF. The CDR3 nucleotides are TGTGCCAGCAGTTCGTGGGACAAAGATAATTCACCCCTCCACTTT.

This chain connects TRBV10-3 to TRBJ2-5; tentative D call: TRBD2 (5 bases). The CDR3 is made up of 15 amino acids. V was shortened by 7 bases and J by 1 base, with 16 bases between the two germline ends. CDR1 is ENHRY and CDR2 is SYGVKD in the germline V gene. The DNA for the CDR3 is TGTGCCATCAAGCAGCACGGGATCGTCCAAGAGACCCAGTACTTC. As protein: CAIKQHGIVQETQYF.

The V and J genes are TRBV19 and TRBJ1-2, with D perhaps TRBD1 (5 bases). Germline-derived CDR1 and CDR2 are LNHDA and SQIVND (reference sequence). CDR3 length: 15 amino acids. Trimming took 1 base from V and 4 from J, leaving 13 bases between them. Written as DNA, the CDR3 is TGTGCCAGTAGTATAGGCCCAGGGCCTACCTATGGCTACACCTTC. Its protein product is CASSIGPGPTYGYTF.

Concerning this clone: The germline gene is not matched at one end of the junction; a read error may be the cause. This specimen includes other DNA sequences encoding the same CDR3. The V call is TRBV4-1, the J call TRBJ1-6, with a tentative D call TRBD1 (6 bases). The CDR3 sequence is 15 residues long. From germline, CDR1 is MGHRA and CDR2 YSYEKL. The CDR3 reads CASSQVGGDGSPLHF. In DNA form, the CDR3 reads TGCGCCAGCAGCCAAGTAGGGGGGGATGGGTCACCCCTCCACTTC.

In this sample, this clone turned up a few times. The J gene is TRBJ1-5, the V gene TRBV19, with D possibly TRBD1 on 6 matching bases. The CDR3 covers 14 residues. CDR1 and CDR2 from the germline V gene are LNHDA and SQIVND (reference sequence). With 6 bases removed from V and 5 bases from J, the gap between germline ends came to 14 bases. CDR3 amino acids: CASRNRVGDQPQHF. The CDR3 DNA is TGTGCCAGTAGAAACAGGGTGGGGGATCAGCCCCAGCATTTT.

The V call is TRBV9, the J call TRBJ2-1; 16 nucleotides agree with TRBD2. Germline V gene data show CDR1 as SGDLS and CDR2 as YYNGEE. V trimming: 2 bases; J trimming: 10 bases; junction bases outside the gene matches: 6. CDR3 length equals 16 residues. DNA of the CDR3: TGTGCCAGCAGCGTCGGGACTAGCGGGGGGGCCCGGGAGCAGTTCTTC. This translates into CASSVGTSGGAREQFF.

V is TRBV4-1 and J is TRBJ2-1; 11 bases are a match to TRBD2. Germline V gene lookup returns CDR1 MGHRA and CDR2 YSYEKL. There are 18 residues in the CDR3. Germline trimming cut 0 bases from V and 7 bases from J; bases unmatched to any gene: 11. The CDR3 protein is CASSQEVPIAGGWNEQFF. The CDR3, as DNA: TGCGCCAGCAGCCAAGAGGTCCCCATAGCGGGGGGGTGGAATGAGCAGTTCTTC.

The genes are TRBV11-2 and TRBJ2-5; 9 positions agree with TRBD1. The CDR3 sequence is 13 residues long. Per germline, CDR1 SGHAT and CDR2 FQNNGV. V lost 6 bases and J lost 11; bases outside the gene matches: 10. CDR3 sequence (DNA): TGTGCCAGCAGTAAAAGGACAGGGGTAGAGCAGTACTTC. Translation: CASSKRTGVEQYF.

This sequence joins TRBV5-4 and TRBJ2-5; D may be TRBD2 (5 bases). Germline-derived CDR1 and CDR2 are SGHNT and YYREEE (reference sequence). This CDR3 is 15 amino acids long. The V end was cut by 6 bases, the J end by 5 bases, with 20 bases between. Here the CDR3 reads CASTPRGGFEETQYF. CDR3 nucleotide sequence: TGTGCCAGCACCCCCCGGGGTGGGTTTGAGGAGACCCAGTACTTC. Looking up the rest from reference TRBV5-4 and TRBJ2-5 gives the full variable domain: ETGVTQSPTHLIKTRGQQVTLRCSSQSGHNTVSWYQQALGQGPQFIFQYYREEENGRGNFPPRFSGLQFPNYSSELNVNALELDDSALYLCASTPRGGFEETQYFGPGTRLLVL.

The rearrangement uses TRBV27 and TRBJ1-1; D might be TRBD1 (6 bases). The CDR3 sequence is 14 residues long. The germline V and J ends were trimmed by 6 bases and 3 bases, with 14 bases remaining between them. Germline assignment: CDR1 MNHEY and CDR2 SMNVEV (reference sequence). In nucleotides, the CDR3 is TGTGCCAGCAGACCCCAGGGGCGTCACACTGAAGCTTTCTTT. Protein product: CASRPQGRHTEAFF.

This clone has more than one count but fewer than ten. The chain couples TRBV2 to TRBJ2-7; 9 bases map to TRBD1. The V gene end was trimmed by 7 bases and the J gene end by 2 bases; junction bases not matched to a gene: 6. The CDR3 extends over 14 amino acids. Germline CDR1 and CDR2: SNHLY and FYNNEI. This CDR3 reads CASTAGQGPYEQYF. The CDR3 coding sequence is TGTGCCAGCACCGCGGGACAGGGACCCTACGAGCAGTACTTC.

The rearrangement joins TRBV27 to TRBJ1-2; TRBD1 aligns across 8 bases. The V gene end was trimmed by 6 bases and the J gene end by 2 bases; junction bases not matched to a gene: 2. Germline V gives CDR1 MNHEY, CDR2 SMNVEV (reference sequence). The CDR3 sequence is 13 residues long. CDR3 in DNA: TGTGCCAGCAGACCAGGGGGCAACTATGGCTACACCTTC. It specifies CASRPGGNYGYTF.